The rows below give T cell receptor beta chains drawn from one sample of a study of blood T cell repertoires in COVID-19. Some clones are missing from TCRdb's copy, which holds only in-frame ones; the method was immunoSEQ multiplex PCR. The table shows around 230,000 clones, with approximately 80% occurring only once. The sequenced material came from PBMCs or T cells enriched from blood (not recorded which). These receptors were taken from a man aged 40-49 years who had recovered from COVID-19. Both conserved end residues are part of each CDR3. D genes are given only for firm matches. Size values are once, few and many counts, or a class for expanded clones, and some rows have none.

TRBV7-3	TRBJ2-2	many	-	CASSLGSGELFF	TGTGCCAGCAGCTTGGGCTCCGGGGAGCTGTTTTTT
TRBV6-4	TRBJ1-2	-	-	CASSSRQGLGGYTF	TGTGCCAGCAGCTCCCGTCAGGGGCTTGGTGGCTACACCTTC
TRBV11-2	TRBJ1-1	few	-	CASSLDGNTEAFF	TGTGCCAGCAGCTTAGACGGGAACACTGAAGCTTTCTTT
TRBV29-1	TRBJ2-1	once	TRBD2	CSEAIAGGAWNEQFF	TGCAGCGAGGCAATAGCGGGTGGGGCCTGGAATGAGCAGTTCTTC
TRBV4-2	TRBJ1-2	-	-	CASSQVIDRNYGYTF	TGTGCCAGCAGCCAAGTAATAGACAGGAACTATGGCTACACCTTC
TRBV2	TRBJ2-1	few	TRBD2	CASSLTSGVGNEQFF	TGTGCCAGCAGTTTGACTAGCGGGGTAGGAAATGAGCAGTTCTTC
TRBV2	TRBJ2-6	-	-	CASTKGGSGANVLTF	TGTGCCAGCACGAAGGGGGGGTCTGGGGCCAACGTCCTGACTTTC
TRBV2	TRBJ2-1	-	TRBD2	CASSPRGINEQFF	TGTGCCAGCAGCCCGCGGGGGATCAATGAGCAGTTCTTC
TRBV18	TRBJ2-2	-	-	CASSPILLDRNTGELFF	TGTGCCAGCTCACCGATTTTGTTGGACAGAAACACCGGGGAGCTGTTTTTT
TRBV19	TRBJ1-2	few	TRBD1	CASSRTPTGGYGYTF	TGTGCCAGTAGTAGAACCCCGACAGGGGGCTATGGCTACACCTTC
TRBV7-3	TRBJ2-1	-	-	CASSEQGSGIMGQFF	TGTGCCAGCAGCGAACAGGGAAGCGGGATCATGGGGCAGTTCTTC
TRBV13	TRBJ2-3	-	TRBD2	CASSFGLASTDTQYF	TGTGCCAGCAGCTTCGGACTAGCGAGCACAGATACGCAGTATTTT
TRBV28	TRBJ1-2	-	-	CASSSGGTRGGYGYTF	TGTGCCAGCAGTTCGGGCGGGACTCGGGGAGGCTATGGCTACACCTTC
TRBV7-9	TRBJ2-6	-	-	CASSLDRGASGANVLTF	TGTGCCAGCAGCTTAGACCGCGGAGCATCTGGGGCCAACGTCCTGACTTTC
TRBV7-2	TRBJ1-1	-	-	CASGGLGDTEAFF	TGTGCCTCCGGGGGGCTCGGGGACACTGAAGCTTTCTTT
TRBV19	TRBJ1-5	-	TRBD1	CASSMSRTGGIQPQHF	TGTGCCAGTAGTATGAGTAGGACAGGGGGCATTCAGCCCCAGCATTTT
TRBV18	TRBJ2-7	-	-	CASSPIDRRNWEQYF	TGTGCCAGCTCACCAATAGACCGGAGAAATTGGGAGCAGTACTTC
TRBV5-1	TRBJ1-2	few	-	CASRKEVGGGSYTF	TGCGCCAGCAGAAAGGAGGTGGGTGGAGGTAGCTACACCTTC
TRBV2	TRBJ2-3	-	-	CASSERRVSSTDTQYF	TGTGCCAGCAGTGAACGGAGGGTCTCCTCCACAGATACGCAGTATTTT
TRBV9	TRBJ2-7	-	TRBD2	CASSPRLAGGYEQYF	TGTGCCAGCAGCCCACGACTAGCGGGAGGCTACGAGCAGTACTTC
TRBV3-1/TRBV3-2	TRBJ2-6	-	-	CASSHPQGSLTF	TGTGCCAGCAGCCACCCACAGGGTAGTCTGACTTTC
TRBV11-2	TRBJ2-2	-	TRBD2	CASTSSGTRRTGELFF	TGTGCCAGCACCTCGTCCGGGACTAGGCGGACCGGGGAGCTGTTTTTT
TRBV27	TRBJ2-3	-	TRBD2	CASSLYWAGGRDTQYF	TGTGCCAGCAGTTTATATTGGGCGGGAGGTCGGGATACGCAGTATTTT
TRBV5-1	TRBJ2-5	-	-	CASSLGDRQETQYF	TGCGCCAGCAGCTTGGGTGACAGACAAGAGACCCAGTACTTC
TRBV4-1	TRBJ2-7	-	-	CASSQAGTRGSYEQYF	TGCGCCAGCAGCCAAGCAGGAACTCGGGGATCCTACGAGCAGTACTTC
TRBV7-9	TRBJ1-2	-	TRBD1	CASSWGQLNYGYTF	TGTGCCAGCAGCTGGGGACAGCTTAACTATGGCTACACCTTC
TRBV28	TRBJ2-5	-	TRBD1	CASSPGTAQETQYF	TGTGCCAGCAGTCCGGGGACAGCTCAAGAGACCCAGTACTTC
TRBV7-2	TRBJ1-2	-	-	CASSLGQRSYGYTF	TGTGCCAGCAGCTTAGGACAGCGCAGCTATGGCTACACCTTC
TRBV24-1	TRBJ2-3	-	-	CATSRYTDTQYF	TGTGCCACCAGTCGGTACACAGATACGCAGTATTTT
TRBV19	TRBJ1-3	-	TRBD1	CASTQGQGAGNTIYF	TGTGCCAGTACCCAAGGGCAGGGGGCTGGAAACACCATATATTTT
TRBV19	TRBJ2-1	-	TRBD1	CASSIVPGQVRNEQFF	TGTGCCAGTAGTATCGTCCCGGGACAGGTTAGGAATGAGCAGTTCTTC
TRBV4-2	TRBJ2-2	-	TRBD2	CASSQGLTSGERELFF	TGTGCCAGCAGCCAAGGGCTAACTAGCGGGGAGAGGGAGCTGTTTTTT
TRBV9	TRBJ1-6	-	-	CASSVGGQLNSPLHF	TGTGCCAGCAGCGTAGGCGGGCAGCTAAATTCACCCCTCCACTTT
TRBV6-5	TRBJ1-2	-	-	CASTPGGFDGYTF	TGTGCCAGCACCCCGGGGGGATTTGATGGCTACACCTTC
TRBV7-2	TRBJ2-1	-	TRBD2	CASSPGFSGGAYHNEQFF	TGTGCCAGCAGCCCCGGGTTTAGCGGGGGGGCCTACCACAATGAGCAGTTCTTC
TRBV7-3	TRBJ1-1	-	TRBD1	CASGGQGGTEAFF	TGTGCCAGCGGCGGACAGGGAGGGACTGAAGCTTTCTTT
TRBV7-3	TRBJ2-1	once	-	CASSPTLMSGSSYNEQFF	TGTGCCAGCAGCCCGACGCTTATGTCAGGGTCCTCCTACAATGAGCAGTTCTTC
TRBV3-1/TRBV3-2	TRBJ2-5	-	TRBD1	CASTTGVETQYF	TGTGCCAGCACCACAGGGGTCGAGACCCAGTACTTC
TRBV7-9	TRBJ2-2	many	TRBD2	CASSPRVLSGGNTGELFF	TGTGCCAGCAGCCCTCGCGTTCTTAGCGGGGGGAACACCGGGGAGCTGTTTTTT